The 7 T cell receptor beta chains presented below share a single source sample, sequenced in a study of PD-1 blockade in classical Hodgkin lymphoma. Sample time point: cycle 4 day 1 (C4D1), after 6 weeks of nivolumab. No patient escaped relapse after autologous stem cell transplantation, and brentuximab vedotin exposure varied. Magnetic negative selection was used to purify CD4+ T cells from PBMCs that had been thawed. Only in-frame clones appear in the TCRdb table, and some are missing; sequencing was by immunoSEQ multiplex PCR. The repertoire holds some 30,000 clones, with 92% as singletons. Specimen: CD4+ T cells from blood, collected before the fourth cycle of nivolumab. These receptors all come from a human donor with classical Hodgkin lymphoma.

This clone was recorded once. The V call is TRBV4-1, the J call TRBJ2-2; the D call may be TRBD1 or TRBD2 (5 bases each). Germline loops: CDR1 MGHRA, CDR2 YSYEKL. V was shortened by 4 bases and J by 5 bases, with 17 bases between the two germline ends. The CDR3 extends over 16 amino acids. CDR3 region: CASSRGPAQLTGELFF. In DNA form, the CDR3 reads TGCGCCAGCAGCCGGGGACCGGCACAGTTAACCGGGGAGCTGTTTTTT.

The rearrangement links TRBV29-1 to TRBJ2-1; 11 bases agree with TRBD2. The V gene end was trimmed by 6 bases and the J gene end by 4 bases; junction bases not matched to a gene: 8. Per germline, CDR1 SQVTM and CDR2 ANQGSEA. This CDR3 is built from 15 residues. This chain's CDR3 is CSVKPGLADYNEQFF. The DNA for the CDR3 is TGCAGCGTGAAACCGGGACTAGCGGATTACAATGAGCAGTTCTTC.

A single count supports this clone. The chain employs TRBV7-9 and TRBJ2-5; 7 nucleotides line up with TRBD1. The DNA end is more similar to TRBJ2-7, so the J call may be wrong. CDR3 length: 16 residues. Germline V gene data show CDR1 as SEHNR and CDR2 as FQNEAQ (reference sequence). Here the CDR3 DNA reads TGTGCCAGCAGCTTATTGCTCGGGTACAGGGGCTACGAGCAGTACTTC. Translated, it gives CASSLLLGYRGYEQYF.

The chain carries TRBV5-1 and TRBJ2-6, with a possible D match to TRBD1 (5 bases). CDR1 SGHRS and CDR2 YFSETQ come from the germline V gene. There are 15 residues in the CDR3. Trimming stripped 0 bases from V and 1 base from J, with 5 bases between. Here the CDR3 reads CASSLEGSGANVLTF. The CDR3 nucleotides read TGCGCCAGCAGCTTGGAGGGGTCTGGGGCCAACGTCCTGACTTTC.

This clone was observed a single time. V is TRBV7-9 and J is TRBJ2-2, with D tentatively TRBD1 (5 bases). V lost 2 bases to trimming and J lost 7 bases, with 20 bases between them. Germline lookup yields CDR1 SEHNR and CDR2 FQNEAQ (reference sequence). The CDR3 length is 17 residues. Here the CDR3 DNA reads TGTGCCAGCAGCTTAAGCCAATTGGACACTTGGGGCGGGGAGCTGTTTTTT. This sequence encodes CASSLSQLDTWGGELFF.

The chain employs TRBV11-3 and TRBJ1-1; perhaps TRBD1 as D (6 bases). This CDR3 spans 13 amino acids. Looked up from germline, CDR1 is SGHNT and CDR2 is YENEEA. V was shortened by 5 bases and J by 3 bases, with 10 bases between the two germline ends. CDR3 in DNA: TGTGCCAGCAGCCGGCACAGGGACACTGAAGCTTTCTTT. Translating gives CASSRHRDTEAFF. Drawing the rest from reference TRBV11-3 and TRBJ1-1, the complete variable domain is EAGVVQSPRYKIIEKKQPVAFWCNPISGHNTLYWYLQNLGQGPELLIRYENEEAVDDSQLPKDRFSAERLKGVDSTLKIQPAELGDSAVYLCASSRHRDTEAFFGQGTRLTVV.

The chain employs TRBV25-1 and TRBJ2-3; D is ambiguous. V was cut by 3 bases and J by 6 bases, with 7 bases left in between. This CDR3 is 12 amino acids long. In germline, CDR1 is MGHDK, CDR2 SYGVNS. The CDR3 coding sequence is TGTGCCAGCAGTGACCTGATGGATACGCAGTATTTT. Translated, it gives CASSDLMDTQYF.